These T cell receptor beta chains were read from a single sample in a study of cytomegalovirus exposure and HLA in healthy donors. Profiled with immunoSEQ multiplex PCR; TCRdb holds only in-frame clones, not every one. This table has 130,000 to 150,000 clones, about 79% appearing once. The sample comprised PBMCs. The receptors were sampled from a male donor in good health and CMV-seronegative. Each CDR3 is given with its conserved first and last residue. Fields, in order: V gene, J gene, CDR3 length, D gene, clone size, CDR3 DNA, CDR3 protein. D genes are given only for firm matches. Some rows have no size entry. The others give once, few or many, or a class for an expanded clone.

TRBV7-3	TRBJ2-3	12	NA	NA	TGTGCCAGCAGCCCCGGGGGAGATACGCAGTATTTT	CASSPGGDTQYF
TRBV30	TRBJ2-3	12	NA	NA	TGTGCCTGGTCGGGAGTCACAGATACGCAGTATTTT	CAWSGVTDTQYF
TRBV7-3	TRBJ2-1	14	NA	NA	TGTGCCAGCAGCTCCCGCTACAGGGAATCTGAGCAGTTCTTC	CASSSRYRESEQFF
TRBV18	TRBJ2-1	13	TRBD1	NA	TGTGCCAGCAAGGGGGCATTTAACGATGAGCAGTTCTTC	CASKGAFNDEQFF
TRBV9	TRBJ1-1	14	TRBD1	once	TGTGCCAGCAGCGTCCTACAGGGGGCCTCTGAAGCTTTCTTT	CASSVLQGASEAFF
TRBV30	TRBJ1-2	12	NA	NA	TGTGCCTGGAGTGACCCGGGGTACGGCTACACCTTC	CAWSDPGYGYTF
TRBV7-6	TRBJ2-2	17	TRBD2	once	TGTGCCAGCAGCTTCGCGGCTAGCGGGAGGGACACCGGGGAGCTGTTTTTT	CASSFAASGRDTGELFF
TRBV10-2	TRBJ1-1	18	NA	NA	TGCGCCAGCAGTGAGCCCGATCCGGCAGTAGCCTCGAACACTGAAGCTTTCTTT	CASSEPDPAVASNTEAFF
TRBV5-4	TRBJ1-3	15	NA	NA	TGTGCCAGCAGCCGGCCAGGGGCGCAAGGAAACACCATATATTTT	CASSRPGAQGNTIYF
TRBV30	TRBJ1-5	13	NA	NA	TGTGCCTGGAGTAGTGATCTCGGTCAGCCCCAGCATTTT	CAWSSDLGQPQHF
TRBV5-1	TRBJ2-7	15	NA	NA	TGCGCCAGCAGCGTGACCGGACAGACCTCCTACGAGCAGTACTTC	CASSVTGQTSYEQYF
TRBV7-6	TRBJ2-5	15	TRBD2	NA	TGTGCCAGCAGCTCGACCGGGACTAGAGAAGAGACCCAGTACTTC	CASSSTGTREETQYF
TRBV5-1	TRBJ1-1	14	NA	NA	TGCGCCAGCAGCTTTTTTTCACAGAACACTGAAGCTTTCTTT	CASSFFSQNTEAFF
TRBV4-3	TRBJ1-1	13	TRBD1	NA	TGCGCCAGCAGCCGGACAGGGGACACTGAAGCTTTCTTT	CASSRTGDTEAFF
TRBV5-5	TRBJ2-7	15	TRBD2	few	TGTGCCAGCAGCTTGTCACTAGCGGGATTATACGAGCAGTACTTC	CASSLSLAGLYEQYF
TRBV5-4	TRBJ1-1	19	TRBD1	few	TGTGCCAGCAGCTTGGGGGGCGTTTTTGGGACAGGGGTTAACACTGAAGCTTTCTTT	CASSLGGVFGTGVNTEAFF
TRBV11-1	TRBJ1-1	15	NA	NA	TGTGCCAGCAGCTTAACTCAGGGTGTGTCACCTGAAGCTTTCTTT	CASSLTQGVSPEAFF
TRBV30	TRBJ1-2	16	NA	NA	TGTGCCTCGACATTAAAATCACGGTCGTACGGCTATGGCTACACCTTC	CASTLKSRSYGYGYTF
TRBV30	TRBJ1-1	12	NA	NA	TGTGCCTGGAGGCACACGAACACTGAAGCTTTCTTT	CAWRHTNTEAFF
TRBV7-2	TRBJ1-3	15	NA	NA	TGTGCCAGCAGCTTAGACAGGACCTCTGGAAACACCATATATTTT	CASSLDRTSGNTIYF
TRBV9	TRBJ1-1	15	NA	NA	TGTGCCAGCAGCGTAGGCCAGGGCGGGAACACTGAAGCTTTCTTT	CASSVGQGGNTEAFF
TRBV15	TRBJ1-2	15	NA	NA	TGTGCCACCAGCAGAGATAGGGACTCAATAAATGGCTACACCTTC	CATSRDRDSINGYTF
TRBV6-6	TRBJ1-3	15	NA	NA	TGTGCCAGCAGTTACTCGACAACCTCTGGAAACACCATATATTTT	CASSYSTTSGNTIYF
TRBV6-5	TRBJ2-3	15	TRBD2	NA	TGTGCCAGCAGCCGACTAGCGGGGGGCACAGATACGCAGTATTTT	CASSRLAGGTDTQYF
TRBV7-3	TRBJ2-1	15	TRBD2	NA	TGTGCCAGCAGCGTCCGGGACTACCCTGACAATGAGCAGTTCTTC	CASSVRDYPDNEQFF
TRBV9	TRBJ1-1	14	NA	NA	TGTGCCAGCAGCGGAAGACAAGTGAACACTGAAGCTTTCTTT	CASSGRQVNTEAFF
TRBV29-1	TRBJ1-2	16	TRBD1	NA	TGCAGCGTTGGACCGGGACAGGGCTCTTTTAACTATGGCTACACCTTC	CSVGPGQGSFNYGYTF
TRBV7-9	TRBJ2-3	12	NA	few	TGTGCCAGCCACCATAGCGCAGATACGCAGTATTTT	CASHHSADTQYF
TRBV7-9	TRBJ1-2	15	TRBD1	NA	TGTGCCAGCAGCCCTTCCGGGACAGGGTCCTATGGCTACCCCTTC	CASSPSGTGSYGYPF
TRBV9	TRBJ2-1	15	TRBD2	once	TGTGCCAGCAGCGATGGACTAGCGTTATACAATGAGCAGTTCTTC	CASSDGLALYNEQFF
TRBV30	TRBJ1-2	10	NA	NA	TGTGCCTGGAGTCAGGGCGGCTACACCTTC	CAWSQGGYTF
TRBV7-9	TRBJ1-1	16	TRBD1	few	TGTGCCAGCAGCCAATCCAAGGACAGGGTTAACACTGAAGCTTTCTTT	CASSQSKDRVNTEAFF
TRBV19	TRBJ2-7	15	TRBD1	NA	TGTGCCAGTAGTATCGTAGGGACAGGGGGCGACGAGCAGTACTTC	CASSIVGTGGDEQYF
TRBV6-5	TRBJ2-1	14	NA	NA	TGTGCCAGCAGTTATTCCCTAGCTCGCGATGAGCAGTTCTTC	CASSYSLARDEQFF
TRBV2	TRBJ1-1	14	NA	NA	TGTGCCAGCAGTGACAGGGTTATGGATACTGAAGCTTTCTTT	CASSDRVMDTEAFF
TRBV18	TRBJ2-2	14	NA	NA	TGTGCCAGCTCACCCGCCATGAGCACCGGGGAGCTGTTTTTT	CASSPAMSTGELFF
TRBV27	TRBJ2-7	13	NA	NA	TGTGCCAGCAGTTTGTCGACTAGGGACGAGCAGTACTTC	CASSLSTRDEQYF
TRBV5-1	TRBJ1-3	17	TRBD1	NA	TGCGCCAGCAGCTTGTGGGACAGCTCCCGCCATGGAAACACCATATATTTT	CASSLWDSSRHGNTIYF
TRBV7-8	TRBJ2-7	19	TRBD2	NA	TGTGCCAGCAGCTTAGCATCCTTGGCTAGCGGGGGGGCCGGGAACGAGCAGTACTTC	CASSLASLASGGAGNEQYF
TRBV6-1	TRBJ1-1	12	NA	NA	TGTGCCAGCAGTGAAGGAACACCTGAAGCTTTCTTT	CASSEGTPEAFF
TRBV2	TRBJ1-2	13	TRBD1	once	TGTGCCAGCAGGCCACTAGACAGGGGTGGCTACACCTTC	CASRPLDRGGYTF
TRBV19	TRBJ2-5	15	NA	NA	TGTGCCAGTAGTATAGAATTGGGGCCTCGGGAGACCCAGTACTTC	CASSIELGPRETQYF
TRBV10-1	TRBJ2-7	14	TRBD2	NA	TGCGCCAGCCCCCGGGACTATCAACTTAGCGAGCAGTACTTC	CASPRDYQLSEQYF
TRBV7-3	TRBJ1-1	16	TRBD1	NA	TGTGCCAGCAGCACACAGACAGGGTCGGCGGGGACTGAAGCTTTCTTT	CASSTQTGSAGTEAFF
TRBV7-9	TRBJ2-7	12	NA	NA	TGTGCCAGCAGTCGGGGCTCCTACGAGCAGTACTTC	CASSRGSYEQYF
TRBV2	TRBJ2-3	14	TRBD1	NA	TGTGCCAGCAGAAGGACAGGGGAAATCGATACGCAGTATTTT	CASRRTGEIDTQYF
TRBV7-2	TRBJ1-1	14	NA	NA	TGTGCCAGCAGCTTAGTTACGCGGAACACTGAAGCTTTCTTT	CASSLVTRNTEAFF
TRBV6-5	TRBJ1-1	15	NA	few	TGTGCCAGCAGTTACGAATCAAGGAGGAACACTGAAGCTTTCTTT	CASSYESRRNTEAFF
TRBV5-6	TRBJ2-3	17	TRBD1	NA	TGTGCCAGCAGCTTGGGCTCGGGGGACAGGGTTGGAGATACGCAGTATTTT	CASSLGSGDRVGDTQYF
TRBV9	TRBJ2-2	16	TRBD1	NA	TGTGCCAGCAGCGTTTCCGGGACAGTGAACACCGGGGAGCTGTTTTTT	CASSVSGTVNTGELFF
TRBV7-2	TRBJ1-2	16	NA	NA	TGTGCCAGCAGCCCCGGGGGGGTGGGGCAAAACTATGGCTACACCTTC	CASSPGGVGQNYGYTF
TRBV28	TRBJ1-1	12	NA	NA	TGTGCCAGCAGCCCCCCGACTTATAGAGCTTTCTTT	CASSPPTYRAFF
TRBV5-4	TRBJ1-1	14	TRBD1	NA	TGTGCCAGCAGCTCGGGACAGGGGAACACTGAAGCTTTCTTT	CASSSGQGNTEAFF
TRBV5-4	TRBJ2-5	16	NA	NA	TGTGCCAGCAGCTTTCCGGCCCCAAGGGGCCAAGAGACCCAGTACTTC	CASSFPAPRGQETQYF
TRBV2	TRBJ2-6	14	NA	NA	TGTGCCAGCAGTGACACAGCTGGGGCCAACGTCCTGACTTTC	CASSDTAGANVLTF
TRBV19	TRBJ2-7	15	TRBD2	NA	TGTGCCAGTAGTGCATCGCCGGGGGGAATCGACGAGCAGTACTTC	CASSASPGGIDEQYF
TRBV25-1	TRBJ1-1	12	NA	once	TGTGCCAGCAGTTGGACAGATTCTGAAGCTTTCTTT	CASSWTDSEAFF
TRBV18	TRBJ2-2	15	TRBD1	NA	TGTGCCAGCTCACCAGGGACAGGGTCCACCGGGGAGCTGTTTTTT	CASSPGTGSTGELFF
TRBV5-8	TRBJ2-5	15	NA	NA	TGTGCCAGCAGCACCTCGACAGTGGCCAGAGAGACCCAGTACTTC	CASSTSTVARETQYF
TRBV4-1	TRBJ2-7	12	NA	NA	TGCGCCAGCAGTCAATCGACGGGCGAGCAGTACTTC	CASSQSTGEQYF